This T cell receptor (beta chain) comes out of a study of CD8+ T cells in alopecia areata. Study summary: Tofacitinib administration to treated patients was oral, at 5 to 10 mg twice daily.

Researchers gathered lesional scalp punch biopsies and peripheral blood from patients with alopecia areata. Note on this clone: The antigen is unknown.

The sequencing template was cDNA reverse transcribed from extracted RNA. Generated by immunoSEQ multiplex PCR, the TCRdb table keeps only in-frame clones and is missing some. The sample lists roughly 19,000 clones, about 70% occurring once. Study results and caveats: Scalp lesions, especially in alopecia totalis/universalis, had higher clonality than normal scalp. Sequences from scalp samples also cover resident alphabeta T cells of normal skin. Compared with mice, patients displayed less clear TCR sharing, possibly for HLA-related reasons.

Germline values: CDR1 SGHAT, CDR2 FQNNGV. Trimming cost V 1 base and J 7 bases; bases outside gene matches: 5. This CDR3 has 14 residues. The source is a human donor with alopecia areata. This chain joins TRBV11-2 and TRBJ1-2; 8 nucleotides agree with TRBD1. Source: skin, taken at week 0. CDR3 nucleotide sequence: TGTGCCAGCAGCTTAGCCCTGCAGGGGGCTGGCTACACCTTC. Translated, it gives CASSLALQGAGYTF.